The T cell receptor (beta chain) under discussion was sequenced for a study of Ad26.COV2.S vaccination and SARS-CoV-2 variants. Study outcomes and limitations: Placebo recipients showed lower spike-specific TCR breadth than vaccinees. Measures of TCR breadth and depth may have fallen short of total T cell responses.

CDR1 is SGHTA and CDR2 is FQGNSA in the germline V gene. The CDR3 consists of 13 residues. Concerning this clone itself: Its antigen is as yet unknown. The germline gene is not matched at one end of the junction; a read error may be the cause.

Assay used: immunoSEQ multiplex PCR; TCRdb lists only in-frame clones, some missing. This table has under 150,000 clones, 86% appearing once. The chain uses TRBV7-2 and TRBJ2-7, with D possibly being TRBD1 (6 bases). The TCR comes from a human donor who had recovered from COVID-19. The sample in question was peripheral blood, obtained after recovery from COVID-19. The DNA of the CDR3 is TGTGCCAGCAGCTTAGGGGGCGACAGGATACCATCCTTC. It specifies CASSLGGDRIPSF.